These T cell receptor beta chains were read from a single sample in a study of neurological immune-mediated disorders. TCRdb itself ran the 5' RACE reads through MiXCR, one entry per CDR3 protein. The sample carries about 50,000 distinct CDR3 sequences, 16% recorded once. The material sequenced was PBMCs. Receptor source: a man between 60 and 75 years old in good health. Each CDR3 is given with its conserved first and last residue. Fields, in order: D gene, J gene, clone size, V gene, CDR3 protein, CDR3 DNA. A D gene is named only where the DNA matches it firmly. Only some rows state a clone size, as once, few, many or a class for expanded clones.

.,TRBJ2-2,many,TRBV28,CASSKINANTGELFF,TGTGCCAGCAGCAAAATAAACGCGAACACCGGGGAGCTGTTTTTT
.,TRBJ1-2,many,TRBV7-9,CASVGGSSNYGYTF,TGTGCCAGCGTCGGGGGGAGTTCCAACTATGGCTACACCTTC
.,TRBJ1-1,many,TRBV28,CASIPPAGRENTEAFF,TGTGCCAGCATCCCGCCGGCGGGGAGGGAGAACACTGAAGCTTTCTTT
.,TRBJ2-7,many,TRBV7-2,CASTGTRYEQYF,TGTGCCAGCACCGGTACGCGCTACGAGCAGTACTTC
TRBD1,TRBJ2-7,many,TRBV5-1,CASSRAGTGGHEQYF,TGCGCCAGCAGCCGGGCCGGGACAGGGGGCCACGAGCAGTACTTC
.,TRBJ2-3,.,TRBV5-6,CASSLVVAVRDTQYF,TGTGCCAGCAGCTTGGTGGTAGCTGTAAGAGATACGCAGTATTTT
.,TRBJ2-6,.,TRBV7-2,CASSPGSDVPTF,TGTGCTAGCAGCCCGGGATCGGACGTCCCGACTTTC
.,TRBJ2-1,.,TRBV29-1,CSVSIQAGSEQFF,TGCAGCGTTTCCATCCAAGCAGGTAGCGAGCAGTTCTTC
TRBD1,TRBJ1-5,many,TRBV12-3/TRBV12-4,CASSWTGLHQPQHF,TGTGCCAGCAGTTGGACAGGGCTCCATCAGCCCCAGCATTTT
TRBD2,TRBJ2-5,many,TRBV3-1,CASSLWTSGIETQYF,TGTGCCAGCAGCCTCTGGACTAGCGGGATAGAGACCCAGTACTTC
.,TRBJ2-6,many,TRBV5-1,CASSYGTGPSSGANVLTF,TGCGCCAGCAGCTACGGGACGGGACCTTCCTCTGGGGCCAACGTCCTGACTTTC
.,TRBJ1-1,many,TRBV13,CASSLGRSGNTEAFF,TGTGCCAGCAGCTTAGGCAGGAGTGGGAACACTGAAGCTTTCTTT
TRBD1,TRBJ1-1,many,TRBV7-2,CASSRDRAYTEAFF,TGTGCCAGCAGCCGGGACAGGGCCTACACTGAAGCTTTCTTT
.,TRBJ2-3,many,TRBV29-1,CSVTPPSSTDTQYF,TGCAGCGTGACGCCCCCCTCAAGCACAGATACGCAGTATTTT
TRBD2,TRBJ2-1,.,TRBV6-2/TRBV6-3,CASRQCSGSRNEQFF,TGTGCCAGCAGACAATGTAGCGGGAGTAGGAATGAGCAGTTCTTC
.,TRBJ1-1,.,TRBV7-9,CASSLNRNTEAFF,TGTGCCAGCAGCTTAAACAGGAACACTGAAGCTTTCTTT
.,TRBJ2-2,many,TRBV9,CASRSDRNTGELFF,TGTGCCAGCCGTTCGGACCGGAACACCGGGGAGCTGTTTTTT
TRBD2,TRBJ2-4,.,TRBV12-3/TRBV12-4,CASSLGLAGVKRYF,TGTGCCAGCAGTCTGGGACTAGCGGGGGTTAAGCGGTACTTC
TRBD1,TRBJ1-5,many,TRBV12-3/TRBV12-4,CASSRRLGTDQPQHF,TGTGCCAGCAGTCGCAGGCTGGGGACAGATCAGCCCCAGCATTTT
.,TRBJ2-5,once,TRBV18,CASSPATFQETQYF,TGTGCCAGCTCACCAGCGACTTTCCAAGAGACCCAGTACTTC
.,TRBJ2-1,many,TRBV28,CASRREPYNEQFF,TGTGCCAGCAGGCGGGAACCCTACAATGAGCAGTTCTTC
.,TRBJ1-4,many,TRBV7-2,CASSLVWLSGEKLFF,TGTGCCAGCAGCTTAGTGTGGCTCTCGGGAGAAAAACTGTTTTTT
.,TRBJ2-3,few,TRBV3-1,CASSQRGGEADTQYF,TGTGCCAGCAGCCAAAGAGGGGGTGAGGCAGATACGCAGTATTTT
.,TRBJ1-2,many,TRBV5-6,CASSLTGSGYGYTF,TGTGCCAGCAGCTTGACGGGATCAGGATATGGCTACACCTTC
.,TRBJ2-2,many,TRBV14,CASSHDQDTGELFF,TGTGCCAGCAGCCATGACCAGGACACCGGGGAGCTGTTTTTT
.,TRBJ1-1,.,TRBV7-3,CASSLDLDSREAFF,TGTGCCAGCAGCCTAGACTTGGACAGCCGTGAAGCTTTCTTT
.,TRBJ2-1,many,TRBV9,CASSVSANEQFF,TGTGCCAGCAGCGTCAGCGCTAATGAGCAGTTCTTC
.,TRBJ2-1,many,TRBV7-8,CASSSRLSSYNEQFF,TGTGCCAGCAGCTCCAGACTGAGCTCCTACAATGAGCAGTTCTTC
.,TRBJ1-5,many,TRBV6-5,CASSYRSPSLYSNQPQHF,TGTGCCAGCAGTTACCGGTCTCCCTCGTTATATAGCAATCAGCCCCAGCATTTT
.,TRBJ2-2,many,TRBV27,CASSLGRPNTGELFF,TGTGCCAGCAGTTTGGGACGGCCGAACACCGGGGAGCTGTTTTTT
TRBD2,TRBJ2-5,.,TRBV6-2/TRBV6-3,CASSSSGGGQETQYF,TGTGCCAGCAGTTCCTCGGGAGGCGGACAAGAGACCCAGTACTTC
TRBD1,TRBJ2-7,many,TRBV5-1,CASSFDRGRNEQYF,TGCGCCAGCAGCTTTGACAGGGGGCGTAACGAGCAGTACTTC
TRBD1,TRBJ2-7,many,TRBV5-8,CASSLQGRSSYEQYF,TGTGCCAGCAGCTTACAGGGGCGTAGCTCCTACGAGCAGTACTTC
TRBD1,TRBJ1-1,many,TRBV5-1,CASSLDLGQGNTEAFF,TGCGCCAGCAGCTTGGACCTAGGACAGGGGAACACTGAAGCTTTCTTT
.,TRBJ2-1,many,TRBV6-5,CASSYSGPSYNEQFF,TGTGCCAGCAGTTACAGCGGGCCCTCCTACAATGAGCAGTTCTTC
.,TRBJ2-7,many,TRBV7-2,CASGRWREGEQYF,TGTGCCAGCGGAAGATGGCGGGAAGGGGAGCAGTACTTC
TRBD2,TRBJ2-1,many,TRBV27,CASSFGTSLYNEQFF,TGTGCCAGCAGTTTCGGGACTAGCTTATACAATGAGCAGTTCTTC
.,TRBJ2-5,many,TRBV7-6,CASSPGLVQETQYF,TGTGCCAGCAGCCCAGGTCTCGTCCAAGAGACCCAGTACTTC
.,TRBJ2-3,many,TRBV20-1,CSARDRGVYTQYF,TGCAGTGCTAGAGATCGCGGGGTGTATACGCAGTATTTT
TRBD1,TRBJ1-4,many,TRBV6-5,CASSPNRGGEKLFF,TGTGCCAGCAGTCCTAACAGGGGAGGTGAAAAACTGTTTTTT
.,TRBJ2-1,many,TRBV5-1,CASQLNVGGENDEQFF,TGCGCCAGCCAGCTTAATGTGGGGGGAGAGAACGATGAGCAGTTCTTC
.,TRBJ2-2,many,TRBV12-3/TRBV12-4,CASSARRTAGELFF,TGTGCCAGCAGTGCCCGGCGGACAGCCGGGGAGCTGTTTTTT
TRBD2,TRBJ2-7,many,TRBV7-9,CASSSDNSGRSFYEQYF,TGTGCCAGCAGCTCAGATAACAGCGGGAGATCCTTCTACGAGCAGTACTTC
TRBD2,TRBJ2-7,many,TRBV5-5,CASSLSSGIYEQYF,TGTGCCAGCAGCTTGTCTAGCGGGATATACGAGCAGTACTTC
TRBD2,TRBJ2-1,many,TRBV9,CASSVDSGTSGKSYNEQFF,TGTGCCAGCAGCGTAGATTCTGGTACTAGCGGGAAATCCTACAATGAGCAGTTCTTC
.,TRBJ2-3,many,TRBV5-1,CASSLERGGYTDTQYF,TGCGCCAGCAGCTTGGAAAGGGGCGGATACACAGATACGCAGTATTTT
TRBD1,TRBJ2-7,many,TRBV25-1,CASSPWTGFDYEQYF,TGTGCCAGCAGTCCCTGGACAGGGTTCGATTACGAGCAGTACTTC
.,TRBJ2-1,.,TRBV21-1,CASSKGPPSEQFF,TGTGCCAGCAGCAAAGGCCCACCCAGTGAGCAGTTCTTC